This T cell receptor (beta chain) was obtained from a study of metastatic and nonmetastatic thyroid tumors. In its sample, this clone ranks as medium-sized (0.01 to 0.1%). None of the patients had undergone any treatment ahead of thyroid surgery. Per the original methods: Differences in CDR3 between clinicopathological groups were drawn on to build a classifier intended to discriminate distant-metastatic papillary thyroid cancer patients. Using MiXCR, TCRdb reanalyzed the PCR reads. The V and J calls follow TCRdb's processing rather than the paper's. This table holds about 20,000 clones, 10% to 15% found once. The origin of this receptor is a male donor with papillary thyroid cancer or a benign thyroid nodule (not recorded which). Some clones in this sample may be carry-over from other donors' samples. Specimen: blood.

CDR3 region: CASINHNRDRGRFYGYTF. Here the CDR3 DNA reads TGTGCCAGCATCAACCACAACCGGGACAGGGGGCGCTTCTATGGCTACACCTTC. This chain joins TRBV12-3 or TRBV12-4 and TRBJ1-2, with 12 bases fitting TRBD1. Germline trimming cut 7 bases from V and 4 bases from J; bases unmatched to any gene: 16. The CDR3 is made up of 18 amino acids.